This T cell receptor beta chain was sequenced in a study of cytomegalovirus exposure and HLA in healthy donors. Findings and limits, study-wide: Later on, an analysis found that several of the most significant clusters appeared to be linked to common viral pathogens, which included parvovirus B19. Most TCR sequences were seen very rarely across donors, but some public TCRs occurred in many. One later analysis reportedly identified an Asian-associated ancestry cluster that showed fewer N-insertions than the approximately 710-donor mean.

V was clipped by 0 bases and J by 6 bases, with 14 bases between them. The V gene's germline CDR1 is ENHRY and CDR2 SYGVKD. CDR3 length equals 15 residues. Use of 60 Vbeta and 13 Jbeta primers characterized the PCR. Repertoires were generated with immunoSEQ multiplex PCR, while TCRdb's copy carries only in-frame clones and drops some. This sample's clone table lists around 37,000 clones. Note on this clone: Its matching antigen is unknown.

The sequence was obtained from a human donor in good health. Source material: PBMCs. This chain connects TRBV10-3 to TRBJ1-2, with D unresolved. CDR3 in amino acids: CAISESDVPSDGYTF. As DNA, the CDR3 is TGTGCCATCAGTGAGTCAGATGTGCCTTCGGATGGCTACACCTTC.